These 27 T cell receptor beta chains were sequenced from one sample in a study of OX40 agonist ivuxolimab in advanced cancers. Assay used: immunoSEQ multiplex PCR; TCRdb lists only in-frame clones, some missing. Of about 80,000 clones listed, 65% to 90% are singletons. The sequencing here drew on CD4+ or CD8+ T cells sorted from blood, taken in a trial of the OX40 agonist ivuxolimab. The receptors shown here come from an adult with an advanced solid tumor such as melanoma, head and neck, liver or kidney cancer.

The CDR3 bases are TGTGCCAGCAGCTTACCCTCGACCTGGGGGCTTTACAATGAGCAGTTCTTC. This codes for CASSLPSTWGLYNEQFF. V is TRBV7-8 and J is TRBJ2-1; weak D call: TRBD1 (6 bases). Germline loops: CDR1 SGHVS, CDR2 FQNEAQ. V gave up 2 bases and J gave up 4 bases, with 18 bases separating them. This CDR3 is built from 17 residues.

The chain has TRBV11-3 and TRBJ2-3, with D possibly being TRBD1 (5 bases). In germline, CDR1 is SGHNT, CDR2 YENEEA. Trimming left V 5 bases short and J 4 bases short, with 10 bases between. This CDR3 contains 13 residues. CDR3 in amino acids: CASSVPGSDTQYF. Here the CDR3 DNA reads TGTGCCAGCAGCGTCCCAGGGTCAGATACGCAGTATTTT.

The chain employs TRBV5-1 and TRBJ1-2; 11 bases are shared with TRBD1. The germline V gene has CDR1 SGHRS and CDR2 YFSETQ. Trimming took 5 bases from V and 2 from J; bases not matched to a gene: 5. The CDR3 is 15 amino acids. CDR3 bases: TGCGCCAGCAGAGACGGACAGGGGGCCAACTATGGCTACACCTTC. Protein product: CASRDGQGANYGYTF.

This clone came up once. This chain uses TRBV19 with TRBJ2-1; 10 bases line up with TRBD2. The CDR3 extends over 17 amino acids. Germline loops: CDR1 LNHDA, CDR2 SQIVND (reference sequence). V gave up 4 bases and J gave up 7 bases; unmatched junction bases: 13. In DNA, the CDR3 is TGTGCCAGTAGTACCCTAGGAATAGCGGGGGGTGGGAATGAGCAGTTCTTC. Its translation: CASSTLGIAGGGNEQFF.

This chain joins TRBV14 and TRBJ1-4, with a tentative D call TRBD1 (5 bases). The CDR3 is made up of 14 amino acids. Germline loops: CDR1 SGHDN, CDR2 FVKESK. The ends were cut back, 0 bases at V and 7 bases at J, with 9 bases in the middle. The CDR3 here is CASSQDSGAEKLFF. As DNA, the CDR3 is TGTGCCAGCAGCCAAGATTCCGGGGCTGAAAAACTGTTTTTT.

This chain joins TRBV7-9 and TRBJ1-1; D is undetermined. The germline CDR1 and CDR2 sequences are SEHNR and FQNEAQ (reference sequence). The CDR3 contains 13 residues. Trimming stripped 7 bases from V and 4 bases from J, with 13 bases between. CDR3 in DNA: TGTGCCAGCACCAAGCGGCCGGGCACTGAAGCTTTCTTT. Its protein is CASTKRPGTEAFF.

About this clone itself: One junction end does not reproduce the germline sequence, and a read error may be involved. The rearrangement joins TRBV28 to TRBJ2-2, with a possible D match to TRBD1 (5 bases). The germline V gene has CDR1 MDHEN and CDR2 SYDVKM. The CDR3 is made up of 13 amino acids. The CDR3 here is CVGRAPNTGELFF. Written as DNA, the CDR3 is TGCGTCGGCAGGGCCCCGAACACCGGGGAGCTGTTTTTT.

Here the CDR3 reads CASNERVAGETQYF. Here the CDR3 DNA reads TGTGCCAGCAACGAAAGGGTAGCGGGAGAGACCCAGTACTTC. The chain has TRBV2 and TRBJ2-5, with TRBD2 matching 7 bases. V dropped 7 bases and J dropped 4; count of bases not matched to a gene: 9. The CDR3 extends over 14 amino acids. The V gene's germline CDR1 is SNHLY and CDR2 FYNNEI.

The chain links TRBV7-2 to TRBJ2-5; 7 nucleotides agree with TRBD2. The V and J ends lost 5 bases and 1 base, in that order; junction bases with no gene match: 10. The CDR3 consists of 16 residues. Germline V gives CDR1 SGHTA, CDR2 FQGNSA. The DNA of the CDR3 is TGTGCCAGCAGCCCTTCCCCGGGAGGCCTCCAAGAGACCCAGTACTTC. Protein: CASSPSPGGLQETQYF.

CDR3 protein: CAWTGNTIYF. For the CDR3, the DNA is TGTGCCTGGACTGGAAACACCATATATTTT. This sequence joins TRBV30 and TRBJ1-3; D gene ambiguous. V gave up 4 bases and J gave up 2 bases, with 0 bases separating them. The V gene's germline CDR1 is GTSNPN and CDR2 SVGIG (reference sequence). The CDR3 runs 10 residues. The full variable domain, completed using reference TRBV30 and TRBJ1-3, is SQTIHQWPATLVQPVGSPLSLECTVEGTSNPNLYWYRQAAGRGLQLLFYSVGIGQISSEVPQNLSASRPQDRQFILSSKKLLLSDSGFYLCAWTGNTIYFGEGSWLTVV.

The V and J genes are TRBV7-9 and TRBJ2-7; D may be TRBD1 (6 bases). V shed 5 bases and J shed 7 bases, with 15 bases lying between them. From germline, CDR1 is SEHNR and CDR2 FQNEAQ (reference sequence). This CDR3 is 13 amino acids long. The CDR3 loop reads CASSALQGGEQYF. DNA of the CDR3: TGTGCCAGCAGCGCATTACAGGGTGGAGAGCAGTACTTC. Full variable domain (outside the CDR3, taken from reference TRBV7-9 and TRBJ2-7): DTGVSQNPRHKITKRGQNVTFRCDPISEHNRLYWYRQTLGQGPEFLTYFQNEAQLEKSRLLSDRFSAERPKGSFSTLEIQRTEQGDSAMYLCASSALQGGEQYFGPGTRLTVT.

The J gene is TRBJ1-5, the V gene TRBV7-2; D remains ambiguous. Germline V gene sequence: CDR1 SGHTA, CDR2 FQGNSA. V was trimmed by 4 bases and J by 3 bases, leaving 13 bases between them. There are 15 residues in the CDR3. The CDR3 nucleotides are TGTGCCAGCAGCTGGGGTCTGCAGACCAATCAGCCCCAGCATTTT. This gives the protein CASSWGLQTNQPQHF.

The chain couples TRBV28 to TRBJ1-6, with D possibly being TRBD1 (6 bases). V dropped 7 bases and J dropped 0 bases, with 13 bases sitting between them. The CDR3 is made up of 16 amino acids. Germline CDR1 MDHEN, CDR2 SYDVKM. The CDR3 DNA reads TGTGCCAGCACCCTAGGGGGAGCCTCCTATAATTCACCCCTCCACTTT. Translating it yields CASTLGGASYNSPLHF.

This chain joins TRBV19 and TRBJ1-2; 9 nucleotides match TRBD1. The CDR3 extends over 15 amino acids. V lost 6 bases and J lost 6; bases outside the gene matches: 11. Germline loops: CDR1 LNHDA, CDR2 SQIVND (reference sequence). The CDR3 protein is CASRLGTGFKDGYTF. Here the CDR3 DNA reads TGTGCCAGTAGACTAGGGACAGGGTTTAAGGATGGCTACACCTTC.

The rearrangement links TRBV28 to TRBJ2-7; D is unclear. Germline V lookup: CDR1 MDHEN, CDR2 SYDVKM. CDR3 length: 13 amino acids. V was pared by 3 bases and J by 3 bases, with 9 bases between. CDR3 nucleotides: TGTGCCAGCAGTTTTCAGAAATACTACGAGCAGTACTTC. This translates into CASSFQKYYEQYF.

V and J are TRBV27 and TRBJ1-2, with TRBD1 identical over 9 bases. The germline V gene has CDR1 MNHEY and CDR2 SMNVEV (reference sequence). CDR3 size: 16 residues. J gave up 2 bases and V 7 bases, and 11 bases lay outside the gene matches. CDR3 region: CASTPRGTGLNYGYTF. As DNA, the CDR3 is TGTGCCAGCACCCCCCGGGGGACAGGGCTCAACTATGGCTACACCTTC.

The gene calls are TRBV4-1 and TRBJ2-7, with 7 bases fitting TRBD2. V gave up 4 bases and J gave up 2 bases; unmatched junction bases: 2. The CDR3 is made up of 13 amino acids. Per the germline V gene, CDR1 is MGHRA and CDR2 is YSYEKL. CDR3 DNA sequence: TGCGCCAGCAGCCTTGGACTAGCCTACGAGCAGTACTTC. Residues: CASSLGLAYEQYF.

The chain is built from TRBV6-1 and TRBJ2-3; 9 positions agree with TRBD1. The CDR3 totals 14 residues. Germline values: CDR1 MNHNS, CDR2 SASEGT. Germline trimming cut 4 bases from V and 1 base from J; bases unmatched to any gene: 0. CDR3 amino acids: CASSGTGGTDTQYF. CDR3 sequence (DNA): TGTGCCAGCAGTGGGACAGGGGGCACAGATACGCAGTATTTT.

The chain recombines TRBV7-2 with TRBJ2-1, with D unclear. CDR1 and CDR2 from the germline V gene are SGHTA and FQGNSA. There are 15 residues in the CDR3. The V gene lost 1 base and the J gene lost 7 bases, with 14 bases spanning the gap. In DNA, the CDR3 is TGTGCCAGCAGCTTAGGGCGCCAGGCAAGGAATGAGCAGTTCTTC. Translation: CASSLGRQARNEQFF.

CDR3: CASSQGRGGYNEQFF. The CDR3 region has the DNA TGTGCCAGCAGTCAGGGACGAGGGGGATACAATGAGCAGTTCTTC. J is TRBJ2-1 and V is TRBV6-5; D may be TRBD1 (6 bases). Germline V CDR1 and CDR2: MNHEY, SVGAGI. The CDR3 sequence is 15 residues long. V was pared by 5 bases and J by 4 bases, with 15 bases between.

This chain connects TRBV27 to TRBJ2-7; D remains unclear. V was trimmed by 2 bases and J by 1 base, leaving 6 bases between them. Germline loops: CDR1 MNHEY, CDR2 SMNVEV (reference sequence). CDR3 length: 13 residues. CDR3 nucleotide sequence: TGTGCCAGCAGTTTAGTAGCTTCCTACGAGCAGTACTTC. Translating gives CASSLVASYEQYF.

The chain links TRBV21-1 to TRBJ2-3; TRBD1 was called by the table and not checked on the DNA. TRBV21-1 is designated a pseudogene. The CDR3 has 17 amino acids. CDR3 sequence (DNA): TGTGCCAGCAGCAAAGGAAACGGACAGGGGAGAACAGATACGCAGTATTTT. The encoded protein is CASSKGNGQGRTDTQYF.

This clone showed up just once. The gene calls are TRBV7-2 and TRBJ1-1; no definite D call. The CDR3 has 14 amino acids. Trimming cost V 8 bases and J 6 bases, with 19 bases left between them. Germline CDR1 is SGHTA and CDR2 is FQGNSA. CDR3 loop: CASFLGNPGSEAFF. The DNA of the CDR3 is TGTGCCAGCTTCCTAGGGAATCCAGGCTCTGAAGCTTTCTTT.

The genes are TRBV6-5 and TRBJ2-7; TRBD1 matches 8 bases. V trimming: 0 bases; J trimming: 7 bases; junction bases outside the gene matches: 8. Germline V gene lookup returns CDR1 MNHEY and CDR2 SVGAGI. This CDR3 spans 15 amino acids. The CDR3 coding sequence is TGTGCCAGCAGTTACTCAGGGCAGGGGGCGCTTGAGCAGTACTTC. It encodes CASSYSGQGALEQYF.

The chain recombines TRBV6-5 with TRBJ1-1, with D unclear. Germline-derived CDR1 and CDR2 are MNHEY and SVGAGI. CDR3 length: 13 amino acids. Trimming cost V 0 bases and J 5 bases, with 7 bases left between them. Here the CDR3 reads CASSYSRGTEAFF. For the CDR3, the DNA is TGTGCCAGCAGTTACTCCAGAGGTACTGAAGCTTTCTTT.

The V call is TRBV18, the J call TRBJ2-1; D gene unclear. Trimming removed 2 bases from V and 9 bases from J, with 8 bases in between. The germline V gene encodes CDR1 KGHSH and CDR2 LQKENI. CDR3 length equals 12 residues. The CDR3: CASSPATGEQFF. The DNA of the CDR3 is TGTGCCAGCTCACCAGCGACCGGTGAGCAGTTCTTC.

V gene TRBV27 combines with J gene TRBJ2-3; D not resolved. The CDR3 contains 15 residues. In germline, CDR1 is MNHEY, CDR2 SMNVEV (reference sequence). Between the trimmed V and J ends, which lost 6 bases and 5 bases, there was a span of 18 bases. The CDR3, as DNA: TGTGCCAGCAGAGTTTACGCCCACTCCGGAGATACGCAGTATTTT. It translates to CASRVYAHSGDTQYF.